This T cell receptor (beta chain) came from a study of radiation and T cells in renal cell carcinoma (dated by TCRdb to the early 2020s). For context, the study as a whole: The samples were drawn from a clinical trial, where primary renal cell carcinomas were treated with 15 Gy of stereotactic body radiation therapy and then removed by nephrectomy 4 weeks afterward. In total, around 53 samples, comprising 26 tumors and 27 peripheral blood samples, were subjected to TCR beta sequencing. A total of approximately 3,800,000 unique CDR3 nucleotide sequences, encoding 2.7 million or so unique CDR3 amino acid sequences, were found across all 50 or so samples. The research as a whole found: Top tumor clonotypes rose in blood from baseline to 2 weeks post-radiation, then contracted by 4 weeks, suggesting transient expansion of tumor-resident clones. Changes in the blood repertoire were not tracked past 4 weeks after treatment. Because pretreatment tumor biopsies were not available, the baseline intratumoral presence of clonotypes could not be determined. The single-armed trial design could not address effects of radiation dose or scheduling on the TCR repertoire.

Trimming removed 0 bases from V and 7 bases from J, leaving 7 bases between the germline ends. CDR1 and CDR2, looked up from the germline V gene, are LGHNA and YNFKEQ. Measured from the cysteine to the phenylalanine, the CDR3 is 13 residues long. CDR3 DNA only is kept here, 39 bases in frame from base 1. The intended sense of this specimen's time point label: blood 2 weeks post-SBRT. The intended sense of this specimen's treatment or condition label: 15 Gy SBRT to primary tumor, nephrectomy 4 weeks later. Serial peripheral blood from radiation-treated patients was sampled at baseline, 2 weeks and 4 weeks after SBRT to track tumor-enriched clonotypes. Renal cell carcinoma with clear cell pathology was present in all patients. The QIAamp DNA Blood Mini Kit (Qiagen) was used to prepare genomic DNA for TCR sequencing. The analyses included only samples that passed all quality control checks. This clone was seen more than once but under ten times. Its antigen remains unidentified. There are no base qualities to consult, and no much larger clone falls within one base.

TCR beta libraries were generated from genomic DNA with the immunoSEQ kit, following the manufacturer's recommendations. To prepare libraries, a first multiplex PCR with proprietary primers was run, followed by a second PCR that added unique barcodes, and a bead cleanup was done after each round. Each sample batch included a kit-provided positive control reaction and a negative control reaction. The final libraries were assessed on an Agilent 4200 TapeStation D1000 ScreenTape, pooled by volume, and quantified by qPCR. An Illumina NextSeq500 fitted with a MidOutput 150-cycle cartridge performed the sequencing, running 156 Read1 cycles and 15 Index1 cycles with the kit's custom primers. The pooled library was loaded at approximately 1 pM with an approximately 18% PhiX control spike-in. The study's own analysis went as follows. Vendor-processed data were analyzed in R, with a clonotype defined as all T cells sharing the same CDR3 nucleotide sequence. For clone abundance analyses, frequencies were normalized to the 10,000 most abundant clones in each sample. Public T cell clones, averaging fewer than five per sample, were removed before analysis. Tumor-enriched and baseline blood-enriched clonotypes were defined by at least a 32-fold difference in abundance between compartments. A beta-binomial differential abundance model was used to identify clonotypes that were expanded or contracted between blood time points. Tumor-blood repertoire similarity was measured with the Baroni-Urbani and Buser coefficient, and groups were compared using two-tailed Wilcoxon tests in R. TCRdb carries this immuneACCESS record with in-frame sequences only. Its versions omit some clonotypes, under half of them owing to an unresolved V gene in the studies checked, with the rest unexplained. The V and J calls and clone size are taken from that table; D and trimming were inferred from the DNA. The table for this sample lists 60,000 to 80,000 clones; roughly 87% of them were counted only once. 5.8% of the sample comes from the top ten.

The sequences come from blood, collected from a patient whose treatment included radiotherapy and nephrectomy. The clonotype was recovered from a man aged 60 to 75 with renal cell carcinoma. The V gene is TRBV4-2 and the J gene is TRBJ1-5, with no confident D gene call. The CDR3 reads CASSQDRNQPQHF. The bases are TGTGCCAGCAGCCAAGATCGGAACCAGCCCCAGCATTTT.